The clone carrying this T cell receptor beta chain was recorded a few times. What it binds is not known. The entry originates in a study of OX40 agonist ivuxolimab in advanced cancers. Study in general: Patients received ivuxolimab, an agonistic anti-OX40 (CD134) antibody. Patients undergoing dose escalation presented with hepatocellular carcinoma, melanoma, renal cell or head and neck cancer. Study-wide points: The CD4+ and CD8+ T cells in the blood had expanded clonally by week 6 at 0.1 to 3.0 mg/kg. With doses of 0.1-3.0 mg/kg, partial responders showed among the lowest clonal expansion.

Data came from immunoSEQ multiplex PCR; TCRdb stores just in-frame clones and leaves some out. The data show roughly 80,000 clones, roughly 85% seen once. Germline assignment: CDR1 MGHRA and CDR2 YSYEKL. Unmatched junction bases numbered 12, after V lost 3 bases and J lost 4 bases. CDR3 length: 17 residues. This receptor was taken from an adult with an advanced solid tumor such as melanoma, head and neck, liver or kidney cancer. This material consisted of CD4+ or CD8+ T cells sorted from blood, taken in a trial of the OX40 agonist ivuxolimab. This chain links TRBV4-1 with TRBJ1-3; 7 bases match TRBD1. This CDR3 reads CASSQLRLEGAGNTIYF. The DNA for the CDR3 is TGCGCCAGCAGCCAGCTTCGTTTAGAGGGGGCGGGAAACACCATATATTTT.